This T cell receptor beta chain was documented in a study of blood T cell repertoires in COVID-19 (dated by TCRdb to the early 2020s). With respect to the entire study: Samples from collaborators originated in the United States, Italy and Spain and spanned both the acute and convalescent phases of COVID-19. The material from the prospective study consisted of cDNA or gDNA derived from T cells, B-cell-depleted T cells, or PBMCs. Nearly every sample came with metadata listing a de-identified subject ID, COVID-19 status, age in years and sex. The repertoires were released in a freely available public database meant as a resource for research on the immune response to SARS-CoV-2. Deeply sampled blood TCRbeta repertoires from subjects exposed to, actively infected with, or recovered from COVID-19 were included in the dataset. The samples were drawn from the first 160 participants of the ongoing ImmuneRACE study and from 950 to 1,500 subjects provided by 6 global collaborators. Where available, HLA class I and class II types were obtained from metadata supplied by the sample provider rather than from assay-based typing.

Each collaborating institution followed its own protocols to collect whole blood in K2EDTA tubes. For TCRbeta analysis, collaborator samples were shipped as frozen whole blood, as isolated PBMCs, or as DNA extracted from either sample type. Taken from the germline V gene, the CDR1 and CDR2 loops are SGDLS and YYNGEE. Its CDR3 holds 16 amino acids, cysteine through phenylalanine. The DNA shown is the 48-base CDR3, in frame from base 1. Compared with germline, V lacks 4 bases and J lacks 7 bases; bases without a gene match: 12. The paper's findings and limits, for the study overall: The quantity of clinical and demographic metadata differed by source and by participant and was supplied without curation.

The immunoSEQ Assay, a bias-controlled multiplex PCR, was used to amplify TCRbeta CDR3 regions from genomic DNA. For the original study's pipeline: The number of nucleated cells in each sample was estimated by amplification of reference gene primers within the assay. To quantify the absolute abundance of each unique TCRbeta CDR3 rearrangement, sequence reads were collapsed and filtered. Productive Simpson clonality was computed per sample as the square root of Simpson's diversity index over productive rearrangements. TCRdb provides this immuneACCESS table in a form limited to in-frame rearrangements. Some clones are lacking; in checked studies, under half of them reflect an unresolved V gene, and why the rest are absent is not known. That table is the source of V, J and clone size, and D and trimming were worked out from the DNA. The sample includes hundreds of thousands of clones, with roughly 85% observed a single time. The ten most abundant clones make up over 1.1% of the sample.

Details on this clone: Its antigen specificity is not known. Base-call qualities are not available, and no considerably larger clone is one nucleotide away.

This receptor chain uses TRBV9 and TRBJ2-1; TRBD2 agrees with 9 junctional bases. The source is a woman between 25 and 40 years old with active or convalescent COVID-19. The sequenced material came from peripheral blood. The bases are TGTGCCAGCAGCCTTAGCGGGAGTAGTAGTATGAATGAGCAGTTCTTC. Translated, this is CASSLSGSSSMNEQFF.